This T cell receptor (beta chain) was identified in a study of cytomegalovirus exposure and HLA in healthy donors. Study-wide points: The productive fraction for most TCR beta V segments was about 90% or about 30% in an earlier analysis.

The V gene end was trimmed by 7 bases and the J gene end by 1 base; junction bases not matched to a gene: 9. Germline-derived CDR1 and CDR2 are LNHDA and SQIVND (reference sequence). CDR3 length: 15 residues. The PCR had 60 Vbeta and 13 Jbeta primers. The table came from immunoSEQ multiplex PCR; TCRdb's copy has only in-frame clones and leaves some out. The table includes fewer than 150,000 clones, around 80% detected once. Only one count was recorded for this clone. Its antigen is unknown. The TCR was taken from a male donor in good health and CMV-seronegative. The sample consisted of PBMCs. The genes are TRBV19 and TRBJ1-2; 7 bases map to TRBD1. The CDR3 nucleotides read TGTGCCAGTACCCCGACAGGGACACTTAACTATGGCTACACCTTC. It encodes CASTPTGTLNYGYTF.